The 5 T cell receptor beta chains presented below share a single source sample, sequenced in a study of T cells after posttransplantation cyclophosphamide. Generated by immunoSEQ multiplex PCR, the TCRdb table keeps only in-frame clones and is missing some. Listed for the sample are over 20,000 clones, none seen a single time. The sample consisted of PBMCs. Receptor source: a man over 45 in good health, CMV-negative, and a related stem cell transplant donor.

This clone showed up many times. CDR3 sequence reads: CASSLGLSNQPQHF. CDR3 nucleotides: TGTGCCAGCAGTTTGGGACTGAGCAATCAGCCCCAGCATTTT. This chain joins TRBV27 and TRBJ1-5; maybe TRBD1 (5 bases). Trimming pared 3 bases from V and 1 base from J, leaving 7 bases between. Germline V gene data show CDR1 as MNHEY and CDR2 as SMNVEV (reference sequence). This CDR3 is 14 amino acids long.

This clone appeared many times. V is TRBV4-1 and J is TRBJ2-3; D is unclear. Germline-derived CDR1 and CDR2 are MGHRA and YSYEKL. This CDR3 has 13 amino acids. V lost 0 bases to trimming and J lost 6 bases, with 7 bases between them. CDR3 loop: CASSQEGADTQYF. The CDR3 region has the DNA TGCGCCAGCAGCCAAGAGGGCGCCGATACGCAGTATTTT.

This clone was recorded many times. CDR3 coding DNA: TGTGCCAGCAGCGTAGACGTGCGTCGCCCCGGGGAGCTGTTTTTT. Its translation: CASSVDVRRPGELFF. The J gene is TRBJ2-2, the V gene TRBV9; no definite D call. Looked up from germline, CDR1 is SGDLS and CDR2 is YYNGEE. V was pared by 0 bases and J by 6 bases, with 12 bases between. The CDR3 has 15 residues.

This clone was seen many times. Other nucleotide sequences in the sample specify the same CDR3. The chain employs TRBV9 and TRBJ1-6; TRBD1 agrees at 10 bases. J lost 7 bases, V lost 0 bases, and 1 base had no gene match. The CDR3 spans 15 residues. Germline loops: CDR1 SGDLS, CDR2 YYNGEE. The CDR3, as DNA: TGTGCCAGCAGCGTAGGGACAGGGGGAAATTCACCCCTCCACTTT. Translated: CASSVGTGGNSPLHF.

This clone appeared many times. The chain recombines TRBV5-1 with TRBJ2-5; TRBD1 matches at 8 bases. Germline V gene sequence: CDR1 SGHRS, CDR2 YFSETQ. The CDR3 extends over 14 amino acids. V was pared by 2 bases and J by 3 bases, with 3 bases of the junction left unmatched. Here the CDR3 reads CASSFGQGKETQYF. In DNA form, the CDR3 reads TGCGCCAGCAGCTTCGGACAGGGAAAAGAGACCCAGTACTTC.